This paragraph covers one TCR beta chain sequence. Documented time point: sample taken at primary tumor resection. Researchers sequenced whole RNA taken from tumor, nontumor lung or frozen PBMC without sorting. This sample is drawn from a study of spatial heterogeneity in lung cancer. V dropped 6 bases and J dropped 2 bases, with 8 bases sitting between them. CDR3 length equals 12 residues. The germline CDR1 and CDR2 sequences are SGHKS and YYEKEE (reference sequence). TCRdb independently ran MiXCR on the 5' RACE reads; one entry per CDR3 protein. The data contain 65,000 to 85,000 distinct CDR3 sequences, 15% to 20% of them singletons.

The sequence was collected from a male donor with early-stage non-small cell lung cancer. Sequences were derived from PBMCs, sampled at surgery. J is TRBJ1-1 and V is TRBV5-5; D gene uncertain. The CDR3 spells CASISVNTEAFF. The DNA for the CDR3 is TGTGCCAGCATCTCAGTAAACACTGAAGCTTTCTTT.